The next 10 T cell receptor beta chains were all read from a single sample in a study of post-analysis software for immune sequencing data. Their recognized antigens are unknown. The study's findings and limits: With TRBV5-6, TRBV5-1 and TRBV20-1 included, about five TRBV segments were more frequent in patients than in controls.

Unique molecular identifiers featured in each of the TCR beta cDNA libraries. TCRdb re-called the PCR reads with MiXCR, one entry per CDR3 protein. The sample consists of about 380,000 distinct CDR3 sequences, about a third of them appearing once. What was sequenced was blood. These receptors were collected from a girl aged 5-17 years with multiple sclerosis.

The V and J genes are TRBV4-3 and TRBJ2-1; TRBD1 is a possible D gene (6 bases). Germline V gene sequence: CDR1 LGHNA, CDR2 YSLEER. V dropped 4 bases and J dropped 8 bases, with 9 bases sitting between them. The CDR3 runs 12 residues. The CDR3 here is CASSPPGDEQFF. The CDR3 DNA reads as TGCGCCAGCAGCCCCCCAGGGGATGAGCAGTTCTTC.

This clonotype has ten or more counts. This chain links TRBV4-3 with TRBJ2-5, with 11 bases fitting TRBD2. With 4 bases clipped from V and 5 bases from J, the junction kept 9 bases outside the gene matches. The germline V gene encodes CDR1 LGHNA and CDR2 YSLEER. This CDR3 contains 16 residues. The CDR3 sequence: CASSPFSGGGQETQYF. The CDR3 DNA reads TGCGCCAGCAGCCCATTTAGCGGGGGGGGTCAGGAGACCCAGTACTTC.

This chain links TRBV28 with TRBJ2-7, with 9 bases matching TRBD1. There are 14 residues in the CDR3. The ends lost 5 bases at V and 3 bases at J; junction bases unmatched: 5. Per germline, CDR1 MDHEN and CDR2 SYDVKM. The CDR3 sequence is CASSGLDRGYEQYF. DNA for the CDR3: TGTGCCAGCAGTGGGCTGGACAGGGGCTACGAGCAGTACTTC.

This clonotype has a handful of counts. The rearrangement links TRBV6-5 to TRBJ2-3; 7 bases agree with TRBD2. The CDR3 is 12 residues long. Germline CDR1 MNHEY, CDR2 SVGAGI. After removal of 8 bases from V and 6 bases from J, the junction contained 5 bases not matched to a gene. The chain's CDR3 is CASSHGGDTQYF. CDR3 bases: TGTGCCAGCTCCCACGGGGGGGATACGCAGTATTTT.

This clonotype was seen many times. The chain employs TRBV2 and TRBJ2-5, with D unresolved. The CDR3 extends over 14 amino acids. Germline-derived CDR1 and CDR2 are SNHLY and FYNNEI. V dropped 6 bases and J dropped 2 bases, with 13 bases sitting between them. The CDR3, as DNA: TGTGCCAGCAGAGGTGGACGGAATCAAGAGACCCAGTACTTC. It is translated as CASRGGRNQETQYF.

The J gene is TRBJ2-3, the V gene TRBV12-3 or TRBV12-4; 8 positions match TRBD2. There are 17 residues in the CDR3. The V segment lost 1 base and the J segment 4 bases; nucleotides outside the gene matches: 10. The CDR3 loop is CASSLDSGGVVSDTQYF. For the CDR3, the DNA is TGTGCCAGCAGTTTAGATTCGGGGGGGGTGGTATCAGATACGCAGTATTTT.

The chain combines TRBV20-1 with TRBJ1-5; 8 bases align to TRBD1. Germline V lookup: CDR1 DFQATT, CDR2 SNEGSKA (reference sequence). V shed 2 bases and J 0 bases; nucleotides not matched to a gene: 18. The CDR3 runs 20 residues. The CDR3 is CSARPPGGTGGRSSNQPQHF. In nucleotides, the CDR3 is TGCAGTGCTAGACCCCCCGGCGGGACAGGAGGGCGGAGTAGCAATCAGCCCCAGCATTTT.

This clonotype was found once. This chain connects TRBV27 to TRBJ1-4, with D unclear. This CDR3 is 14 amino acids long. Trimming pared 3 bases from V and 8 bases from J, leaving 13 bases between. Germline V gene lookup returns CDR1 MNHEY and CDR2 SMNVEV (reference sequence). As DNA, the CDR3 is TGTGCCAGCAGTTTCCAAGGACCGGACGAAAAACTGTTTTTT. Translated, it gives CASSFQGPDEKLFF.

The J gene is TRBJ2-5, the V gene TRBV29-1; TRBD2 matches at 7 bases. CDR1 is SQVTM and CDR2 is ANQGSEA in the germline V gene. J was trimmed by 2 bases and V by 4 bases; bases with no gene match: 4. There are 13 residues in the CDR3. As DNA, the CDR3 is TGCAGCGTTGTTGGGGGGGTGCAAGAGACCCAGTACTTC. Translating gives CSVVGGVQETQYF.

The V call is TRBV12-3 or TRBV12-4, the J call TRBJ2-5; D gene unclear. Trimming pared 3 bases from V and 5 bases from J, leaving 7 bases between. The length of the CDR3 is 12 residues. This chain's CDR3 is CASSLVYETQYF. The CDR3 coding sequence is TGTGCCAGCAGTTTGGTCTACGAGACCCAGTACTTC.